Sequencing of this TCR beta chain was carried out in a study of STAT5B mutations in CD4+ large granular lymphocyte leukemia. General study results and limits: Compared with healthy controls (2/35), patient top clones favored TRBV06 (8/27). No patients shared main leukemic clonotypes, though about 25% appeared at low frequency elsewhere.

The sample holds a few counts of this clone. Antigen specificity is unknown. The authors' processing: Lowest detectable productive clonotype frequency was 2.59 x 10-5. Sequencing used immunoSEQ multiplex PCR; TCRdb keeps in-frame clones, though not all of them. D and trimming were read from the DNA, whereas the V and J calls and clone size are those reported in that table. The sample has roughly 36,000 clones; roughly 88% are singletons. V lost 7 bases, J lost 10 bases, and 13 bases stayed unmatched. The germline CDR1 and CDR2 sequences are SGHVS and FQNEAQ. This CDR3 is built from 15 residues. The chain uses TRBV7-8 and TRBJ1-6; TRBD1 matches at 7 bases. The sample taken for sequencing was CD4+ T cells from blood buffy coats. The sequence came from a human donor in good health. The CDR3 sequence is CASISSGTARSPLHF. CDR3 DNA sequence: TGTGCCAGCATCAGTTCCGGGACAGCTAGATCACCCCTCCACTTT. The entire variable domain, with the rest obtained from reference TRBV7-8 and TRBJ1-6, is as follows: GAGVSQSPRYKVAKRGQDVALRCDPISGHVSLFWYQQALGQGPEFLTYFQNEAQLDKSGLPSDRFFAERPEGSVSTLKIQRTQQEDSAVYLCASISSGTARSPLHFGNGTRLTVT.